This T cell receptor (beta chain) was obtained from a study of CD8 T cells in Susac syndrome. General study results and limits: The authors acknowledged that the study's TCR sequencing and HLA analysis involved relatively few individuals.

Random hexamers were used to reverse transcribe the RNA input (about 0.5 to 1 ug). The CDR3 of TCR beta was amplified by immunoSEQ multiplex PCR across 54 Vbeta and 13 Jbeta. One entry per CDR3 protein results from TCRdb running MiXCR on the immunoSEQ multiplex PCR reads. The profile shows 150,000 to 160,000 distinct CDR3 sequences, roughly 95% of them singletons. Multiple sclerosis controls were treatment-naive patients with stable or active relapsing-remitting disease. The authors negatively isolated CD8+ and CD4+ T cells and FACS-enriched TEMRA cells. Points on this clonotype: Its antigen is still unknown.

The CDR3 length is 16 residues. Trimming pared 0 bases from V and 7 bases from J, leaving 16 bases between. Germline-derived CDR1 and CDR2 are DFQATT and SNEGSKA (reference sequence). This chain links TRBV20-1 with TRBJ1-6, with D unresolved. The specimen was CD8+ T cells from PBMCs. The TCR originated in a human donor with multiple sclerosis. CDR3 sequence reads: CSAREGRRGGNSPLHF. The CDR3 bases are TGCAGTGCTAGAGAAGGGAGACGAGGCGGGAATTCACCCCTCCACTTT.